This T cell receptor (beta chain) was identified in a study of regulatory T cells in long-lasting Graves disease. Germline V gene sequence: CDR1 GTSNPN, CDR2 SVGIG (reference sequence). The CDR3 contains 18 residues. V was pared by 2 bases and J by 2 bases, with 14 bases of the junction left unmatched. Sequencing libraries for TCR beta were prepared with iRepertoire HTBI primers and Arm-PCR of CDR3 regions. TCRdb redid the calling of the multiplex PCR reads with MiXCR, one entry per CDR3 protein. The data hold 500,000 to 700,000 distinct CDR3 sequences, with 15% to 20% observed a single time. Specified time point: newly diagnosed GD, antithyroid drugs for less than 3 months. There was RNA extracted from PBMCs, and the TCR library was made from it. This sample was shared with a second study, whose subject was T cells in Graves' hyperthyroidism and ophthalmopathy. As reported in that work: A median around 6.4 months before onset, the model predicted ophthalmopathy.

The rearrangement links TRBV30 to TRBJ1-5; 8 bases are a match to TRBD1. The receptor's source is a woman aged 25 to 45 with Graves disease. Source: peripheral blood mononuclear cells (PBMCs), taken at new diagnosis, from a patient treated with antithyroid drugs. CDR3 in DNA: TGTGCCTGGAGTAGGGGTAAACAGGGGGGCGGTGGCAATCAGCCCCAGCATTTT. Translating gives CAWSRGKQGGGGNQPQHF.